A few counts support the clone carrying this T cell receptor (beta chain). Its antigen is not known. The data were obtained in a study of T and B cells in COVID-19 patients. TRB was amplified from around 250-500 ng of blood genomic DNA. Study outcomes and limitations: Patients with COVID-19 reportedly showed strongly skewed T cell receptor beta variable and joining gene usage. Active COVID-19 showed highly clonal TRB repertoires; recovery showed diversity and richness above healthy donors. Of thousands of TCR clusters found only in the recovered cohort, a few dozen had low generation probability.

This CDR3 spans 14 amino acids. V was trimmed by 5 bases and J by 6 bases, leaving 16 bases between them. BIOMED2 TRB-A/B primer pools were used in multiplex TRB PCR. A single record per CDR3 protein comes from TCRdb applying MiXCR to the multiplex PCR reads. The sample shows 8,500 to 10,000 distinct CDR3 sequences, around a third of them seen only once. The sequenced sample consisted of blood. The V and J genes are TRBV12-3 or TRBV12-4 and TRBJ1-1, with TRBD1 as a possible D gene (5 bases). This clonotype was sampled from a human donor who had recovered from COVID-19. CDR3 DNA sequence: TGTGCCAGCAGTCCCGGACACGCTACCCCTGAAGCTTTCTTT. Residues: CASSPGHATPEAFF.